The 16 T cell receptor beta chains reported below all come from one sample, sequenced in a study of T and B cells in COVID-19 patients (TCRdb year 2020). Sequencing used an Illumina MiSeq. Multiplex PCR with BIOMED2 TRB-A/B primer pools was used to amplify the TRB rearrangements. The public reads were reprocessed in TCRdb via fastp at Q25 and MiXCR, keeping in-frame beta chains. Rows with a matching CDR3 protein are joined into one entry that keeps the most common DNA and genes. Counted in this sample were hundreds of distinct CDR3 sequences; less than 25% of them appeared once. The top ten clonotypes cover around 68% of the sample. TRB repertoires were amplified using about 220-500 ng of genomic DNA isolated from blood. The sequenced sample was blood. The receptors shown here come from a human donor with active COVID-19.

By proportion, this clonotype is medium-sized (0.01 to 0.1%). The rearrangement joins TRBV15 to TRBJ2-2; TRBD2 agrees at 8 bases. Unmatched junction bases numbered 4, after V lost 6 bases and J lost 7 bases. The CDR3 totals 13 residues. Germline lookup yields CDR1 LNHNV and CDR2 YYDKDF (reference sequence). DNA for the CDR3: TGTGCCACCAGACCGAGCGGGAGCGGGGAGCTGTTTTTT. Translation: CATRPSGSGELFF.

The V and J genes are TRBV29-1 and TRBJ2-7; 9 bases fit TRBD1. CDR3 size: 15 residues. The germline V gene encodes CDR1 SQVTM and CDR2 ANQGSEA. The V segment lost 6 bases and the J segment 2 bases; nucleotides outside the gene matches: 11. CDR3 in amino acids: CSVGSGTGKTYEQYF. The CDR3 nucleotides read TGCAGCGTGGGCTCCGGGACAGGGAAAACCTACGAGCAGTACTTC.

By share, this clonotype counts as medium-sized. J is TRBJ1-4 and V is TRBV10-3, with D unclear. V was cut by 4 bases and J by 0 bases, with 9 bases left in between. Germline V gives CDR1 ENHRY, CDR2 SYGVKD. The CDR3 totals 15 residues. DNA of the CDR3: TGTGCCATCAGTGGGACGGTCGCAACTAATGAAAAACTGTTTTTT. Its translation: CAISGTVATNEKLFF.

This clonotype is medium-sized by share. V gene TRBV4-3 combines with J gene TRBJ1-1; the D is unclear. The CDR3 covers 13 residues. Per the germline V gene, CDR1 is LGHNA and CDR2 is YSLEER. V shed 0 bases and J shed 6 bases, with 8 bases lying between them. CDR3 in amino acids: CASSQEPESEAFF. In DNA form, the CDR3 reads TGCGCCAGCAGCCAAGAGCCAGAGTCTGAAGCTTTCTTT.

A remark on this clonotype: This may be a read error, as it is one base from a much larger clone. V is TRBV19 and J is TRBJ2-3; D may be TRBD1 (6 bases). V lost 0 bases and J lost 1, with 8 bases in between. CDR1 and CDR2 from the germline V gene are LNHDA and SQIVND (reference sequence). There are 15 residues in the CDR3. The CDR3 sequence is CASSIERQGTDTQYF. In DNA form, the CDR3 reads TGTGCCAGTAGTATAGAGAGACAGGGCACAGATACGCAGTATTTT.

J is TRBJ2-2 and V is TRBV28; the match to TRBD2 covers 12 bases. Germline CDR1 MDHEN, CDR2 SYDVKM. The CDR3 has 16 amino acids. V shed 6 bases and J 7 bases; nucleotides not matched to a gene: 9. The CDR3 is CASRPGLAGVSGELFF. The CDR3, as DNA: TGTGCCAGCAGACCGGGACTAGCGGGCGTCAGCGGGGAGCTGTTTTTT.

The rearrangement links TRBV20-1 to TRBJ2-5; no reliable D call. Looked up from germline, CDR1 is DFQATT and CDR2 is SNEGSKA (reference sequence). This CDR3 spans 13 amino acids. V was cut by 2 bases and J by 7 bases, with 14 bases left in between. CDR3 nucleotides: TGCAGTGCTAGACTGGCCACGGTGGGGACCCAGTACTTC. It specifies CSARLATVGTQYF.

This clonotype is medium-sized in the sample. The V call is TRBV5-4, the J call TRBJ1-1; D is perhaps TRBD1 (5 bases). Trimming shortened V by 4 bases and J by 6 bases, and 13 bases separated the two germline ends. The CDR3 extends over 13 amino acids. Per germline, CDR1 SGHNT and CDR2 YYREEE (reference sequence). CDR3 nucleotides: TGTGCCAGCAGCCCTCAAAGGGGCGCTGAAGCTTTCTTT. As protein: CASSPQRGAEAFF.

By share, this clonotype counts as medium-sized. The V call is TRBV19, the J call TRBJ2-7; D uncertain. The germline CDR1 and CDR2 sequences are LNHDA and SQIVND (reference sequence). This CDR3 region has 15 residues. Trimming shortened V by 3 bases and J by 4 bases, and 16 bases separated the two germline ends. The CDR3 DNA follows: TGTGCCAGTAGTATCGGCGCGTTAGGTCGATACGAGCAGTACTTC. It is translated as CASSIGALGRYEQYF.

As regards this clonotype: A read error may produce the germline difference seen at one junction end. This chain uses TRBV15 with TRBJ2-2; D is possibly TRBD1 (6 bases). CDR3 length: 13 residues. Germline V gene sequence: CDR1 LNHNV, CDR2 YYDKDF (reference sequence). Written as DNA, the CDR3 is TGTGCCACGAGCAGAGGGGACACCAGGGAGCTGTTTTTT. Translating it yields CATSRGDTRELFF.

Judged by abundance, this clonotype is medium-sized (0.01 to 0.1%). The CDR3 sequence is CASSYMVGLAHEQYF. The CDR3 DNA reads TGTGCCAGCAGTTACATGGTGGGACTAGCCCACGAGCAGTACTTC. V gene TRBV6-6 combines with J gene TRBJ2-7; the match to TRBD2 covers 9 bases. V shed 2 bases and J 5 bases; nucleotides not matched to a gene: 7. Germline CDR1 reads MNHNY; CDR2 reads SVGAGI (reference sequence). The CDR3 contains 15 residues.

This clonotype has just a few counts. The chain uses TRBV7-9 and TRBJ1-1; D call uncertain. The CDR3 runs to 12 residues. V was trimmed by 3 bases and J by 11 bases, leaving 13 bases between them. Germline CDR1 is SEHNR and CDR2 is FQNEAQ (reference sequence). CDR3 sequence reads: CASSFGNLKAFF. The CDR3 bases are TGTGCCAGCAGCTTCGGAAACCTGAAGGCTTTCTTT.

The chain employs TRBV19 and TRBJ2-3, with 7 nucleotides matching TRBD1. V lost 8 bases, J lost 7 bases, and 12 bases stayed unmatched. Germline CDR1 LNHDA, CDR2 SQIVND (reference sequence). This CDR3 is built from 14 residues. CDR3 in DNA: TGTGCCAGTGGGAAGGGACAGACTAATCATACGCAGTATTTT. It yields the protein CASGKGQTNHTQYF.

The chain recombines TRBV4-3 with TRBJ1-1; D uncertain. Germline lookup yields CDR1 LGHNA and CDR2 YSLEER. With 3 bases removed from V and 8 bases from J, the gap between germline ends came to 19 bases. CDR3 size: 15 residues. CDR3 bases: TGCGCCAGCAGCCATACTGCCGACCCGGGCGCAGAAGCTTTCTTT. It is translated as CASSHTADPGAEAFF.

The chain has TRBV27 and TRBJ2-3; D may match TRBD1 or TRBD2 (7 bases each). Trimming shortened V by 2 bases and J by 2 bases, and 23 bases separated the two germline ends. The germline gives CDR1 MNHEY, CDR2 SMNVEV (reference sequence). CDR3 length: 19 residues. The DNA for the CDR3 is TGTGCCAGCAGTTTACAGGGGGGGCGACCCGGTTGGGACACAGATACGCAGTATTTT. It codes for CASSLQGGRPGWDTDTQYF.

This clonotype is categorized as medium-sized. J is TRBJ2-7 and V is TRBV5-5; no definite D call. V dropped 4 bases and J dropped 6 bases, with 29 bases sitting between them. CDR3 length: 18 amino acids. Germline V gene lookup returns CDR1 SGHKS and CDR2 YYEKEE (reference sequence). This CDR3 reads CASSRITTAGHFWSEQYF. The CDR3 region has the DNA TGTGCCAGCAGCCGGATTACTACCGCCGGGCACTTTTGGTCCGAGCAGTACTTC.